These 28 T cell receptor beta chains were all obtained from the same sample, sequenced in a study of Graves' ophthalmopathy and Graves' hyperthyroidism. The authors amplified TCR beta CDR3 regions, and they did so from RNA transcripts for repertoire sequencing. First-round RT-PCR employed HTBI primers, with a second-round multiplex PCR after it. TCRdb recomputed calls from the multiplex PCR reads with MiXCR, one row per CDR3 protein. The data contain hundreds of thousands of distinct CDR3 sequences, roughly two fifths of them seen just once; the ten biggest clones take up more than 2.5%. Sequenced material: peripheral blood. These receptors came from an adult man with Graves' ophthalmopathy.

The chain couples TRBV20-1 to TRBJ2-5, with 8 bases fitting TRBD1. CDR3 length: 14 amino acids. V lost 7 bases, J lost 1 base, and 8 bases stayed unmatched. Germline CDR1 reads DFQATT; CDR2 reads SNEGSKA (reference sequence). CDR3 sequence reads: CSVPTGAIQETQYF. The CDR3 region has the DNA TGCAGTGTCCCGACAGGGGCAATCCAAGAGACCCAGTACTTC.

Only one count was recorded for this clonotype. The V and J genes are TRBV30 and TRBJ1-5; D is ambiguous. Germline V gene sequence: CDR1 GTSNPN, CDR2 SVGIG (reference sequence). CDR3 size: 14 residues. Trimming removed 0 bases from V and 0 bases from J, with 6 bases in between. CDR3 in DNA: TGTGCCTGGAGTGTACGTTATAGCAATCAGCCCCAGCATTTT. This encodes CAWSVRYSNQPQHF.

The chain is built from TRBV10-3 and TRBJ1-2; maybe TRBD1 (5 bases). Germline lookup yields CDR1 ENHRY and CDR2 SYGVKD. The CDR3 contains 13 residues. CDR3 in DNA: TGTGCTAGAGATCCCGGGACGGTTTATGGCTACACCTTC. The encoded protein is CARDPGTVYGYTF.

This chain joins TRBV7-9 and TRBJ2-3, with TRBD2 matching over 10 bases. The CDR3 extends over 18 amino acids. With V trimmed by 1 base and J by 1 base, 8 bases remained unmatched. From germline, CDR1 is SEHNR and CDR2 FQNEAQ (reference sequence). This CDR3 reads CASSLGRSGGAGTDTQYF. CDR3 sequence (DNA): TGTGCCAGCAGCTTAGGACGCAGCGGGGGGGCTGGCACAGATACGCAGTATTTT. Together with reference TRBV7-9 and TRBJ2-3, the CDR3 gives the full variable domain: DTGVSQNPRHKITKRGQNVTFRCDPISEHNRLYWYRQTLGQGPEFLTYFQNEAQLEKSRLLSDRFSAERPKGSFSTLEIQRTEQGDSAMYLCASSLGRSGGAGTDTQYFGPGTRLTVL.

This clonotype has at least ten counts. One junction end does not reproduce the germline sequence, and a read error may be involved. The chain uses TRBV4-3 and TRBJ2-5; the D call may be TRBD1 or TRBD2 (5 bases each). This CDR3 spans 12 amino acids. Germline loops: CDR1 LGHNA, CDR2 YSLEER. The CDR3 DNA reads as TGTGCCAGCAGCCCCGAGGGGGAGACCCAGTACTTC. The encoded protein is CASSPEGETQYF.

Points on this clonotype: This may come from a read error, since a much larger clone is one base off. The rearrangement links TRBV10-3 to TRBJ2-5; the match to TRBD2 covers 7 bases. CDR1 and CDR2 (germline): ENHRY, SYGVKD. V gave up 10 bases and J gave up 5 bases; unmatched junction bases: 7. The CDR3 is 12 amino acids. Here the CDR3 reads CATRTSDETQYF. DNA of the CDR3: TGTGCCACCCGAACTAGCGATGAGACCCAGTACTTC.

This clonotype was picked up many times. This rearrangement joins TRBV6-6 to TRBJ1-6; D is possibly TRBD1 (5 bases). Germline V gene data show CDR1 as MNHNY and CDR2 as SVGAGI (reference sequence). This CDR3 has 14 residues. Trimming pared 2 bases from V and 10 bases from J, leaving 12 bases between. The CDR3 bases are TGTGCCAGCAGTTACCATGGCAGGGAATCACCCCTCCACTTT. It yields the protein CASSYHGRESPLHF.

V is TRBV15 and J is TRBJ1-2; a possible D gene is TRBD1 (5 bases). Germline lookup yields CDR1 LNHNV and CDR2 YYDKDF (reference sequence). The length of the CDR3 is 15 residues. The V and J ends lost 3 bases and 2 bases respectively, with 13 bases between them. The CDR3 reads CATSSRDWGNYGYTF. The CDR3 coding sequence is TGTGCCACCAGCAGTCGGGACTGGGGAAACTATGGCTACACCTTC. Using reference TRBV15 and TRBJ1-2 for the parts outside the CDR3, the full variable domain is DAMVIQNPRYQVTQFGKPVTLSCSQTLNHNVMYWYQQKSSQAPKLLFHYYDKDFNNEADTPDNFQSRRPNTSFCFLDIRSPGLGDTAMYLCATSSRDWGNYGYTFGSGTRLTVV.

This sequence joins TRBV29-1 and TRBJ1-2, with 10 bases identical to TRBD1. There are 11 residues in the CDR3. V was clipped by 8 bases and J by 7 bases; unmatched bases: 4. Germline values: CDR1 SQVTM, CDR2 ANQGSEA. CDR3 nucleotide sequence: TGCAGCACCTGGGACAGGGGTGGCTACACCTTC. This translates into CSTWDRGGYTF.

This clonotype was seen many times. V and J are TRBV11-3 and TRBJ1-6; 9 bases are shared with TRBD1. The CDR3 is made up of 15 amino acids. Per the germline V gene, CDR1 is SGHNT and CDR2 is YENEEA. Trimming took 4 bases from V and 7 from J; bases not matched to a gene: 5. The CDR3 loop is CASSSGQGQNSPLHF. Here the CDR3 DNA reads TGTGCCAGCAGCTCGGGACAGGGACAGAATTCACCCCTCCACTTT.

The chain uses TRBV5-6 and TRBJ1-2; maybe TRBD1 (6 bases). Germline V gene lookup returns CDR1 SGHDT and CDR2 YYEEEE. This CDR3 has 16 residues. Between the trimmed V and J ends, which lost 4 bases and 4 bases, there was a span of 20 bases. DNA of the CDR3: TGTGCCAGCAGCCAAAGACGGGGGCAGGGACTCTATGGCTACACCTTC. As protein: CASSQRRGQGLYGYTF.

The DNA of the CDR3 is TGCGCCAGCAGCCCGGGACAGGGTGAACCCGGGGAAGAAAAACTGTTTTTT. This encodes CASSPGQGEPGEEKLFF. The V gene is TRBV5-1, the J gene TRBJ1-4, with 9 bases fitting TRBD1. This CDR3 has 17 amino acids. Trimming at V came to 4 bases and at J to 8 bases, leaving 15 bases not matched to a gene. Germline V gives CDR1 SGHRS, CDR2 YFSETQ.

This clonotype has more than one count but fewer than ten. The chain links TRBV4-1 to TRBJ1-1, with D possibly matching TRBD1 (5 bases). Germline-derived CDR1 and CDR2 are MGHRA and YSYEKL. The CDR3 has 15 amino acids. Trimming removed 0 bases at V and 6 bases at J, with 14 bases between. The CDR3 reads CASSQDGRADPEAFF. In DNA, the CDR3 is TGCGCCAGCAGCCAAGATGGCAGGGCTGACCCTGAAGCTTTCTTT.

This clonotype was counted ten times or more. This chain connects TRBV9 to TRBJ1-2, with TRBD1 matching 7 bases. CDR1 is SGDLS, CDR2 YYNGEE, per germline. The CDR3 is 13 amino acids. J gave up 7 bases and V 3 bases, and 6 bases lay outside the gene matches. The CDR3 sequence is CASSGRQGFGYTF. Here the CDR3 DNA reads TGTGCCAGCAGCGGACGACAGGGTTTTGGCTACACCTTC.

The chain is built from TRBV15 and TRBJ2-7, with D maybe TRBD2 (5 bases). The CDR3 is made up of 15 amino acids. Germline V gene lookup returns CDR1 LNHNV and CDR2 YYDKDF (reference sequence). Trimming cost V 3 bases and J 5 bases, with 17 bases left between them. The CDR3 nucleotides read TGTGCCACCAGCAGCTTGGAGAGGGTGTGGGACGAGCAGTACTTC. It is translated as CATSSLERVWDEQYF. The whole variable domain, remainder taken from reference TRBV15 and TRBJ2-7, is DAMVIQNPRYQVTQFGKPVTLSCSQTLNHNVMYWYQQKSSQAPKLLFHYYDKDFNNEADTPDNFQSRRPNTSFCFLDIRSPGLGDTAMYLCATSSLERVWDEQYFGPGTRLTVT.

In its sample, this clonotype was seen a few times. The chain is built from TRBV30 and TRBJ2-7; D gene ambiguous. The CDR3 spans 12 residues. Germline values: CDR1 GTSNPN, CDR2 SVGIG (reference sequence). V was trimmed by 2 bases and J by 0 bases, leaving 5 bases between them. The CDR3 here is CAWSKSSYEQYF. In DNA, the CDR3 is TGTGCCTGGAGTAAATCCTCCTACGAGCAGTACTTC.

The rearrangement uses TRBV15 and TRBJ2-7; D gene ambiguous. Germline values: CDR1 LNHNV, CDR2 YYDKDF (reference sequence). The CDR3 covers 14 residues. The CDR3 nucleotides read TGTGCCACCAGCAGAGATTTCGACCGCCACGAGCAGGACGTC. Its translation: CATSRDFDRHEQDV.

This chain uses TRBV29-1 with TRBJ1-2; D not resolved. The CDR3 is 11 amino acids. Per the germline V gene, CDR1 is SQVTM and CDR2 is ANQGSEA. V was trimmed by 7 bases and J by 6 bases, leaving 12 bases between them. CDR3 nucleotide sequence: TGCAGCGGAATCGGGTTGGATGGCTACACCTTC. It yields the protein CSGIGLDGYTF.

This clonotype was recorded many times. In nucleotides, the CDR3 is TGTGCCAGCAGTGATCGGAGCGGGGGGGCGCGGGAGCAGTACTTC. Amino acid sequence: CASSDRSGGAREQYF. This chain uses TRBV2 with TRBJ2-7; 10 nucleotides agree with TRBD2. This CDR3 is built from 15 residues. Trimming at V came to 3 bases and at J to 7 bases, leaving 9 bases not matched to a gene. Per the germline V gene, CDR1 is SNHLY and CDR2 is FYNNEI.

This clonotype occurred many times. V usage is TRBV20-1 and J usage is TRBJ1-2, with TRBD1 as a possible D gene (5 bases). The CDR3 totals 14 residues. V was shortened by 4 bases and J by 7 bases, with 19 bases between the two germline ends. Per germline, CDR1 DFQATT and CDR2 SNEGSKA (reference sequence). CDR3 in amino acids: CSAIVECRDGGYTF. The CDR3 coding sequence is TGCAGTGCTATCGTAGAGTGCAGGGATGGTGGCTACACCTTC.

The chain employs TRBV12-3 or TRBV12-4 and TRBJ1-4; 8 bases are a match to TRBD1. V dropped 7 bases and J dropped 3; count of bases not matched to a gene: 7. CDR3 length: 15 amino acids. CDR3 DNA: TGTGCCAGCAAGACTACAGGGGGTCCTAATGAAAAACTGTTTTTT. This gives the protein CASKTTGGPNEKLFF.

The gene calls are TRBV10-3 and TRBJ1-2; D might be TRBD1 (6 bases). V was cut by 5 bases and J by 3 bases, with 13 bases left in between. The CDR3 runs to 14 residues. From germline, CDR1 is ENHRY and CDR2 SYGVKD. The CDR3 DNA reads TGTGCCATCAGTTCCACGGGGGCTTACTATGGCTACACCTTC. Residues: CAISSTGAYYGYTF.

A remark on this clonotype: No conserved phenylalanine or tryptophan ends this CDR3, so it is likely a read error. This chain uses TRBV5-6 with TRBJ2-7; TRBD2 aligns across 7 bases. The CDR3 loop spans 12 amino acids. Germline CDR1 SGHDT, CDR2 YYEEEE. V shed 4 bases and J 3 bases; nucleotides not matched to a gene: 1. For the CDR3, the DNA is TGTGCCAGCAGCCCGGGGGGCTACGAGCAGTACTGC. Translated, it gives CASSPGGYEQYC.

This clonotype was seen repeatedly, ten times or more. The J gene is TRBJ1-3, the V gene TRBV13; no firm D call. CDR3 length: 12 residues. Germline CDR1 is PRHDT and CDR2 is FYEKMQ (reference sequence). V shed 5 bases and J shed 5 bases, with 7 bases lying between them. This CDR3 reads CASSEGRNTIYF. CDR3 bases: TGTGCCAGCAGCGAAGGTCGAAACACCATATATTTT.

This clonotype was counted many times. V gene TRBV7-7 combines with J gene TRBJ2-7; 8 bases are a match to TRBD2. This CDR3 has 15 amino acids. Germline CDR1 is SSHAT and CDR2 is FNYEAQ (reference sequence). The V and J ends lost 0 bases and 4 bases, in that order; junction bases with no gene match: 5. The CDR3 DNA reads TGTGCCAGCAGCTTAGCCAGCGGGAGCGGTTACGAGCAGTACTTC. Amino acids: CASSLASGSGYEQYF.

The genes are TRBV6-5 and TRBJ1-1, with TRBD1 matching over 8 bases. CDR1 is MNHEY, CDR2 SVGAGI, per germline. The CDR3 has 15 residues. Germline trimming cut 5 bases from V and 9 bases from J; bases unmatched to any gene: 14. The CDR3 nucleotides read TGTGCCAGCAGTAGTGGGCCAGGGGGCTCGGACAAAGCTTTCTTT. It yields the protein CASSSGPGGSDKAFF.

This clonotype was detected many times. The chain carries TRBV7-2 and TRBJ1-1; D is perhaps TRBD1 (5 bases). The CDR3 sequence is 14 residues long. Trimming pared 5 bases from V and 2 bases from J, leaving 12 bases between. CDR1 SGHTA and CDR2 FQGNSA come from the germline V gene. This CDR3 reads CASSEGTANTEAFF. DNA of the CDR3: TGTGCCAGCAGCGAGGGGACGGCTAACACTGAAGCTTTCTTT.

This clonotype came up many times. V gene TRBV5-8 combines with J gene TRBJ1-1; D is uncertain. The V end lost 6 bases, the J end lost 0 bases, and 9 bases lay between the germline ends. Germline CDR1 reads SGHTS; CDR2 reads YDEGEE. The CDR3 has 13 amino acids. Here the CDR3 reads CASIIQVNTEAFF. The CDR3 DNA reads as TGTGCCAGCATAATCCAGGTGAACACTGAAGCTTTCTTT.